One sample yielded the 14 T cell receptor beta chains listed below, sequenced in a study of T-cell memory formation after mild COVID-19 (dated by TCRdb to about 2021). Library preparation used 5' RACE. Sequencer: Illumina NovaSeq 6000. In-frame beta chains were kept once TCRdb had trimmed the public reads at Q25 with fastp and called clones with MiXCR. Each record represents a unique CDR3 protein, reported with the most common genes and DNA among its rows. The table for this sample lists fewer than 250,000 distinct CDR3 sequences; 15% of them were counted only once. The ten largest clones add up to approximately 2.1% of the sample. Sequencing used PBMCs or a T cell subset sorted from them (not recorded which). These receptor sequences come from an adult woman who had mild COVID-19 (a few samples of this study predate the infection). The sample titles of this study are shuffled in the database, so cell type and time point are left out; the donor was told from shared clones.

This clonotype was seen a handful of times. The chain couples TRBV19 to TRBJ2-2, with unresolved D. This CDR3 has 12 residues. Trimming pared 7 bases from V and 6 bases from J, leaving 9 bases between. Germline V gene data show CDR1 as LNHDA and CDR2 as SQIVND (reference sequence). The CDR3 DNA reads TGTGCCAGTACCCCGTCGGCCGGGGAGCTGTTTTTT. Translation: CASTPSAGELFF.

The chain's CDR3 is CSARHRSGGHSYF. In DNA form, the CDR3 reads TGCAGTGCTAGACACCGTTCAGGGGGCCACTCGTATTTT. This chain uses TRBV20-1 with TRBJ2-3, with 8 nucleotides matching TRBD1. CDR1 DFQATT and CDR2 SNEGSKA come from the germline V gene (reference sequence). This CDR3 spans 13 amino acids. The V segment lost 2 bases and the J segment 14 bases; nucleotides outside the gene matches: 12.

This chain connects TRBV3-1 to TRBJ2-1, with 10 bases matching TRBD2. Per germline, CDR1 LGHDT and CDR2 YNNKEL (reference sequence). J was trimmed by 7 bases and V by 5 bases; bases with no gene match: 11. CDR3 size: 16 residues. The CDR3 protein is CASSEPLAGARNEQFF. As DNA, the CDR3 is TGTGCCAGCAGCGAACCCCTAGCGGGGGCGAGGAATGAGCAGTTCTTC.

This clonotype was seen at least ten times. The chain joins TRBV7-8 to TRBJ1-2, with 7 bases that match TRBD1. Germline V gene lookup returns CDR1 SGHVS and CDR2 FQNEAQ. J lost 8 bases, V lost 1 base, and 19 bases had no gene match. This CDR3 spans 18 amino acids. The CDR3 region has the DNA TGTGCCAGCAGCTTAGGGGAGACAGGGTTTGCGCACCTGAGAGGCTACACCTTC. It is translated as CASSLGETGFAHLRGYTF.

As to this clonotype: One end of the junction is discordant with germline, which a read error may explain. This chain links TRBV19 with TRBJ1-5; D unclear. The germline V gene has CDR1 LNHDA and CDR2 SQIVND (reference sequence). The CDR3 is 13 amino acids. The CDR3 bases are TGTGCCAGTAGTATCAGTAGCAATCAGCCCCAGTTTTTT. The encoded protein is CASSISSNQPQFF.

The chain is built from TRBV5-4 and TRBJ2-3; 9 positions agree with TRBD2. Germline V lookup: CDR1 SGHNT, CDR2 YYREEE (reference sequence). The CDR3 is 14 residues long. The J segment lost 11 bases and the V segment lost 0 bases, leaving 7 bases of the junction unmatched. The CDR3 DNA follows: TGTGCCAGCAGCTTGGTGGTCGGCGGGGGGGTGCAGTATTTT. It translates to CASSLVVGGGVQYF.

The sample holds a few counts of this clonotype. This sequence joins TRBV30 and TRBJ1-2; D uncertain. This CDR3 has 12 amino acids. The germline V and J ends were trimmed by 0 bases and 4 bases, with 6 bases remaining between them. Germline assignment: CDR1 GTSNPN and CDR2 SVGIG (reference sequence). In DNA, the CDR3 is TGTGCCTGGAGTGTAGTATCCTATGGCTACACCTTC. Translating it yields CAWSVVSYGYTF.

This clonotype showed up just a few times. The rearrangement uses TRBV20-1 and TRBJ1-5; D is uncertain. In germline, CDR1 is DFQATT, CDR2 SNEGSKA (reference sequence). Trimming pared 6 bases from V and 6 bases from J, leaving 18 bases between. CDR3 length equals 14 residues. This CDR3 is CSAEGLQNRQPQHF. DNA for the CDR3: TGCAGTGCGGAGGGTCTTCAAAATCGTCAGCCCCAGCATTTT.

This clonotype came up a few times. V and J are TRBV5-1 and TRBJ2-2, with 8 nucleotides matching TRBD1. CDR1 is SGHRS and CDR2 is YFSETQ in the germline V gene. J gave up 6 bases and V 1 base, and 5 bases lay outside the gene matches. The CDR3 runs to 15 residues. CDR3: CASSLTTGAAGELFF. CDR3 DNA: TGCGCCAGCAGCTTGACGACAGGGGCCGCCGGGGAGCTGTTTTTT.

In its sample, this clonotype was seen a few times. For the CDR3, the DNA is TGCAGTGCTAGAGTACGGGCTCGAGGGGTGAACACTGAAGCTTTCTTT. It specifies CSARVRARGVNTEAFF. This chain links TRBV20-1 with TRBJ1-1; D is perhaps TRBD1 (5 bases). The CDR3 has 16 residues. CDR1 is DFQATT and CDR2 is SNEGSKA in the germline V gene (reference sequence). V shed 1 base and J shed 0 bases, with 15 bases lying between them.

This clonotype was observed many times. The chain is built from TRBV5-1 and TRBJ2-2; D possibly corresponds to TRBD2 (5 bases). V lost 1 base and J 5 bases, leaving 6 bases between the germline ends. The V gene's germline CDR1 is SGHRS and CDR2 YFSETQ. The CDR3 spans 13 residues. The CDR3 protein is CASSLSGTGELFF. The CDR3 nucleotides read TGCGCCAGCAGCTTGAGCGGAACCGGGGAGCTGTTTTTT.

The CDR3 coding sequence is TGTGCCAGCAGCCTTTTCGGATTCGCCGGGACTGTTTACGAGCAGTACTTC. It yields the protein CASSLFGFAGTVYEQYF. The rearrangement joins TRBV7-8 to TRBJ2-7; possibly TRBD2 for D (6 bases). This CDR3 comprises 17 residues. Germline V gene sequence: CDR1 SGHVS, CDR2 FQNEAQ. The V end was cut by 5 bases, the J end by 4 bases, with 24 bases between.

This clonotype showed up just a few times. The chain joins TRBV27 to TRBJ2-7; 13 bases line up with TRBD2. The CDR3 sequence is 16 residues long. Germline V gene sequence: CDR1 MNHEY, CDR2 SMNVEV (reference sequence). V dropped 6 bases and J dropped 1; count of bases not matched to a gene: 6. Here the CDR3 DNA reads TGTGCCAGCAGGCCAGGGACTAGCGGGAATTCCTACGAGCAGTACTTC. Translating it yields CASRPGTSGNSYEQYF.

The V and J genes are TRBV5-4 and TRBJ2-2; a possible D gene is TRBD1 (5 bases). Trimming removed 0 bases at V and 4 bases at J, with 10 bases between. The CDR3 spans 15 residues. Germline V gene data show CDR1 as SGHNT and CDR2 as YYREEE (reference sequence). This chain's CDR3 is CASSLVGARTGELFF. CDR3 nucleotides: TGTGCCAGCAGCTTGGTAGGGGCGCGCACCGGGGAGCTGTTTTTT.